These T cell receptor beta chains were read from a single sample in a study of T cell responses to AZD1222 COVID-19 vaccine. Clones were sequenced by immunoSEQ multiplex PCR, and TCRdb holds only the in-frame ones, with some missing. This sample yields about 260,000 clones, of which over 90% are seen a single time; around 0.58% belongs to the top ten. The starting material was peripheral blood, obtained on day 0 of AZD1222 vaccination. These receptors were obtained from an adult in good health. Both conserved end residues are part of each CDR3. A D gene is named only where the DNA matches it firmly. Rows may omit the clone size; those that give it use once, few, many or a size class.

cdr3_nt,cdr3_aa,d_call,v_call,clone_size,j_call
TGTGCCAGCAGTTCCCCCATTAGCGCGGAGCGGGATGAGCAGTTCTTC,CASSSPISAERDEQFF,NA,TRBV6-2/TRBV6-3,NA,TRBJ2-1
TGTGCCAGACGGGGGCCCAACACTGAAGCTTTCTTT,CARRGPNTEAFF,NA,TRBV19,NA,TRBJ1-1
TGTGCCAGCAGTTACGGCGGTAGCATTAATGAAAAACTGTTTTTT,CASSYGGSINEKLFF,NA,TRBV6-2/TRBV6-3,NA,TRBJ1-4
TGTGCCAGTAGTACGCGACCTTACCAAGAGACCCAGTACTTC,CASSTRPYQETQYF,NA,TRBV19,once,TRBJ2-5
TGTGCCAGCAGCCCCCGTGGGGGAACGGGCTATGGCTACACCTTC,CASSPRGGTGYGYTF,NA,TRBV7-2,NA,TRBJ1-2
TGTGCCAGCAGCCCACTAGCGGGAGGGTTCACCGGGGAGCTGTTTTTT,CASSPLAGGFTGELFF,TRBD2,TRBV11-2,NA,TRBJ2-2
TGTGCCATCAGTGAGTCGGTAGGTGGCTACACCTTC,CAISESVGGYTF,NA,TRBV10-3,NA,TRBJ1-2
TGTGCCAGCAGTCCACGACAGCTACTGAACACCGGGGAGCTGTTTTTT,CASSPRQLLNTGELFF,NA,TRBV28,few,TRBJ2-2
TGCAGCTTTAGGACGGATATGAACACTGAAGCTTTCTTT,CSFRTDMNTEAFF,NA,TRBV29-1,NA,TRBJ1-1
TGTGCCAGCAGCTTTTCCCTCGGACGGGTTAATGAAAAACTGTTTTTT,CASSFSLGRVNEKLFF,NA,TRBV5-6,NA,TRBJ1-4
TGTGCCAGCAGCCAAGGAGGGGGCCCGGCCGAGCAGTACTTC,CASSQGGGPAEQYF,TRBD1,TRBV3-1/TRBV3-2,NA,TRBJ2-7
TGTGCCAGCAGCGTAGAGGCAGGGGGAGGGACTGAAGCTTTCTTT,CASSVEAGGGTEAFF,TRBD1,TRBV9,NA,TRBJ1-1
TGTGCCAGCAGTACTCCCTCTAGGGACAATGAGCAGTTCTTC,CASSTPSRDNEQFF,NA,TRBV28,NA,TRBJ2-1
TGTGCCAGCTCTGGGACAGGGGATTCGGACGAGCAGTACTTC,CASSGTGDSDEQYF,TRBD1,TRBV18,NA,TRBJ2-7
TGTGCCAGCAGTTACTCGACAGGGGGTAGTCAGCCCCAGCATTTT,CASSYSTGGSQPQHF,TRBD1,TRBV6-2/TRBV6-3,NA,TRBJ1-5
TGTGCCAGCAGCGTAGCTAATGGGAATTCACCCCTCCACTTT,CASSVANGNSPLHF,NA,TRBV9,NA,TRBJ1-6
TGTGCCAGCAGCGATCCGGGACAGATCTACTACAATGAGCAGTTCTTC,CASSDPGQIYYNEQFF,TRBD1,TRBV2,NA,TRBJ2-1
TGTGCCAGCAGTGGGGGGACTAGCGGGAAGGGCTCCTACAATGAGCAGTTCTTC,CASSGGTSGKGSYNEQFF,TRBD2,TRBV2,NA,TRBJ2-1
TGTGCCAGCAGCCCTGGCGGGTTGGGCTACAATGAGCAGTTCTTC,CASSPGGLGYNEQFF,NA,TRBV3-1/TRBV3-2,NA,TRBJ2-1
TGTGCCACCAGTGATGGGGGGGCGGGGGTCGGAGAGACCCAGTACTTC,CATSDGGAGVGETQYF,NA,TRBV24-1,NA,TRBJ2-5
TGTGCCAGCAGCCTTCGACAGGGACCGGGCAATGAGCAGTTCTTC,CASSLRQGPGNEQFF,TRBD1,TRBV14,NA,TRBJ2-1
TGCGCCAGCAGCCAAGGGTTTCTGGGGGACGGGGAGCTGTTTTTT,CASSQGFLGDGELFF,NA,TRBV4-1,once,TRBJ2-2
TGTGCCAGCAGCCCCGCCGCAGTGGGGAGCTATGGCTACACCTTC,CASSPAAVGSYGYTF,NA,TRBV28,NA,TRBJ1-2
TGTGCCAGCAGTCTTTGGGACAGAGAGCTGTTTTTT,CASSLWDRELFF,TRBD1,TRBV5-6,NA,TRBJ2-2
TGTGCCAGCAGCTTAGGGATCCAGCGGGTGTACACCGGGGAGCTGTTTTTT,CASSLGIQRVYTGELFF,NA,TRBV11-2,NA,TRBJ2-2
TGTGCCAGCTCACCAGAGGGGCCGACAGGGCAGTTCTTC,CASSPEGPTGQFF,NA,TRBV18,once,TRBJ2-1
TGCGCCAGCAGCCAAGAGGGACTAGCGATCTACAATGAGCAGTTCTTC,CASSQEGLAIYNEQFF,TRBD2,TRBV4-1,NA,TRBJ2-1
TGCGCCAGCAGCTTGAGACAGAATTCACCCCTCCACTTT,CASSLRQNSPLHF,NA,TRBV5-1,once,TRBJ1-6
TGCGCCAGCAGCTTGCAGGGGCCTAACGCTGAAGCTTTCTTT,CASSLQGPNAEAFF,NA,TRBV5-1,NA,TRBJ1-1
TGTGCCAGCAGCTCCTCTGGGGTGGCAGAGACCCAGTACTTC,CASSSSGVAETQYF,NA,TRBV5-5,NA,TRBJ2-5
TGTGCCAGCAGCTTGGGGGCTCCGGGGGCCACTGAAGCTTTCTTT,CASSLGAPGATEAFF,NA,TRBV5-5,NA,TRBJ1-1
TGCGCCAGCAGCTTGGATTTAGGGGGGGCTAACTATGGCTACACCTTC,CASSLDLGGANYGYTF,NA,TRBV5-1,NA,TRBJ1-2
TGCGCCAGCAGGGGGACTAGCGGCTACGAGCAGTACTTC,CASRGTSGYEQYF,TRBD2,TRBV5-1,NA,TRBJ2-7
TGTGCCAGCAGCTTAGGCCAGACATTGGAACGGAACACTGAAGCTTTCTTT,CASSLGQTLERNTEAFF,NA,TRBV7-9,NA,TRBJ1-1
TGTGCCAGCAGCCACAGGACAGGGGGGGAATACGAGCAGTACTTC,CASSHRTGGEYEQYF,TRBD1,TRBV7-8,NA,TRBJ2-7
TGCGCCAGCAGCCGAACAGGAGGTGCCGGGCCCCAGCATTTT,CASSRTGGAGPQHF,NA,TRBV4-1,NA,TRBJ1-5
TGTGCCAGCAGCCGGGGGCTCGAAAAACTGTTTTTT,CASSRGLEKLFF,NA,TRBV7-9,few,TRBJ1-4
TGTGCCAGCAGCTTGGGGGGGACACTAAATCAGCCCCAGCATTTT,CASSLGGTLNQPQHF,NA,TRBV5-4,NA,TRBJ1-5
TGCGCCAGCAGCCCGAGGCAGCAAGATGGCTACACCTTC,CASSPRQQDGYTF,NA,TRBV4-1,NA,TRBJ1-2
TGCGCCAGCAGCCAAATGTGGGGCCAGACCTACGAGCAGTACTTC,CASSQMWGQTYEQYF,NA,TRBV4-3,NA,TRBJ2-7
TGTGCCAGCAGTACAGGGCCGAACACTGAAGCTTTCTTT,CASSTGPNTEAFF,NA,TRBV12-3/TRBV12-4,NA,TRBJ1-1
TGTGCCAGCAGCTTAGGTGGACAGTGGAGTTCACCCCTCCACTTT,CASSLGGQWSSPLHF,NA,TRBV5-6,few,TRBJ1-6
TGTGCCAGCAGCCACCGTCCGGGGACTAGCGGGCGACTGAAGTACAATGAGCAGTTCTTC,CASSHRPGTSGRLKYNEQFF,TRBD2,TRBV7-8,NA,TRBJ2-1
TGTGCCAGTAGTCTATACAGCAGCTCCTACAATGAGCAGTTCTTC,CASSLYSSSYNEQFF,NA,TRBV19,NA,TRBJ2-1
TGTGCCAGCAGCTTAGAGGCGCCAATCGAGTACGAGCAGTACTTC,CASSLEAPIEYEQYF,NA,TRBV11-3,once,TRBJ2-7
TGCGCCAGCAGCGTTAGACTAGCGGGAGAATCTTACAATGAGCAGTTCTTC,CASSVRLAGESYNEQFF,TRBD2,TRBV5-1,NA,TRBJ2-1
TGCGCCAGCAGCTTGGGGTATGGAGCTTCCACTGAAGCTTTCTTT,CASSLGYGASTEAFF,NA,TRBV5-1,NA,TRBJ1-1
TGCGCCAGCAGCTTTCGGACAGGGATGAACACTGAAGCTTTCTTT,CASSFRTGMNTEAFF,TRBD1,TRBV4-1,NA,TRBJ1-1
TGCGCCAGCAGTGATGGGACAGGGTGGACAGATACGCAGTATTTT,CASSDGTGWTDTQYF,TRBD1,TRBV10-1,NA,TRBJ2-3
TGTGCCAGCAGTTTTTACAGGGGGCGCGGGGACACTGAAGCTTTCTTT,CASSFYRGRGDTEAFF,TRBD1,TRBV28,NA,TRBJ1-1
TGTGCCAGCCAAGACAGGGAAAGGACTGAAGCTTTCTTT,CASQDRERTEAFF,TRBD1,TRBV6-5,NA,TRBJ1-1